The present T cell receptor (beta chain) was sequenced within a study of ipilimumab plus nivolumab after autologous stem cell transplantation. As for the study in general: Median doses per patient: about five ipilimumab, 7 to 9 nivolumab.

Patients got 3 mg/kg IV nivolumab weeks 1, 4, 7, 10, then biweekly through week 26. The CDR3 covers 14 residues. Some clones are missing from TCRdb's copy, which holds only in-frame ones; the method was immunoSEQ multiplex PCR. The table lists a few thousand clones, around 80% of them singletons. Specimen: PBMCs, collected in a trial of ipilimumab plus nivolumab as post-transplant consolidation. The chain combines TRBV21-1 with TRBJ1-5; the table's D call, TRBD1, has no DNA check behind it. TRBV21-1 is shown as a pseudogene. The receptor comes from a male donor with multiple myeloma. The CDR3 reads CASSNPGVNQPQHF. The CDR3 coding sequence is TGTGCCAGCAGCAACCCAGGGGTAAATCAGCCCCAGCATTTT.